This is a list of T cell receptor beta chains from one sample in a study of T cell repertoires in cytomegalovirus infection. TCRdb re-called the reads through MiXCR, storing one row per CDR3 protein. The sample has 900,000 to 950,000 distinct CDR3 sequences, roughly 30% seen once; the top ten hold around 15%. These receptors lack a known antigen. This material consisted of cultured CD8+ T cells from PBMCs, taken from culture after CMV antigen stimulation. The receptors derive from a human donor in good health (CMV status not recorded). Some clones in this sample may be carry-over from other donors' samples. The CDR3 runs from the conserved cysteine through the conserved F or W. A D gene is named only where the DNA matches it firmly. Clone size is shown for a subset of rows, as once, few, many or a class of expanded clone.

-,TRBJ1-2,TRBV7-2,-,CASSRGGDGLPYGYTF,TGTGCCAGCAGCCGGGGGGGGGACGGGCTTCCCTATGGCTACACCTTC
TRBD1,TRBJ2-6,TRBV7-3,-,CASSLGQGAFLPGANVLTF,TGTGCCAGCAGCTTAGGGCAGGGGGCGTTTTTACCTGGGGCCAACGTCCTGACTTTC
TRBD1,TRBJ1-2,TRBV7-6,once,CASSLAAGGDYGYTF,TGTGCCAGCAGCTTAGCGGCAGGGGGGGACTATGGCTACACCTTC
-,TRBJ1-2,TRBV29-1,-,CSVEARFPDRTNYGYTF,TGCAGCGTTGAAGCGCGATTCCCAGACCGTACTAACTATGGCTACACCTTC
-,TRBJ2-4,TRBV6-5,-,CASRRGAGGKNIQYF,TGTGCCAGCCGCAGGGGGGCCGGAGGTAAAAACATTCAGTACTTC
-,TRBJ2-7,TRBV7-6,many,CASKTYGTEQYF,TGTGCCAGCAAAACGTACGGAACCGAGCAGTACTTC
-,TRBJ1-6,TRBV12-3/TRBV12-4,few,CASSQRTAPGGFLHF,TGTGCCAGCAGTCAACGGACAGCGCCCGGCGGGTTCCTCCACTTT
-,TRBJ2-3,TRBV7-9,-,CASSTARDTQYF,TGTGCCAGCAGCACAGCCCGAGATACGCAGTATTTT
-,TRBJ2-1,TRBV11-1,few,CASSSSLSLNEQFF,TGTGCCAGCAGCTCCTCCCTATCCCTCAATGAGCAGTTCTTC
-,TRBJ1-4,TRBV14,few,CASSQDSSASNEKLFF,TGTGCCAGCAGCCAAGATTCCAGCGCGAGTAATGAAAAACTGTTTTTT
TRBD1,TRBJ2-7,TRBV7-6,many,CASSPSGTAAYEQYF,TGTGCCAGCAGCCCTTCCGGGACAGCGGCCTACGAGCAGTACTTC
-,TRBJ2-7,TRBV3-1,few,CASSPSRGTYEQYF,TGTGCCAGCAGCCCGTCCCGCGGGACCTACGAGCAGTACTTC
-,TRBJ2-1,TRBV20-1,-,CSGIAVLSSYSEQFF,TGCAGTGGGATAGCGGTGCTAAGCTCCTACAGTGAGCAGTTCTTC
-,TRBJ2-2,TRBV14,-,CTSSPRGPEELFF,TGTACCAGCAGCCCTCGGGGGCCTGAGGAGCTGTTTTTT
TRBD1,TRBJ1-4,TRBV7-9,many,CASSSDRGDEKLFF,TGTGCCAGCAGCTCGGACAGGGGGGATGAAAAACTGTTTTTT
-,TRBJ2-1,TRBV7-2,many,CASSRRGSYNEQFF,TGTGCCAGCAGTCGTAGGGGCTCCTACAATGAGCAGTTCTTC
TRBD2,TRBJ2-3,TRBV6-4,many,CASSETSGGATDTQYF,TGTGCCAGCAGTGAGACTAGCGGGGGGGCCACAGATACGCAGTATTTT
TRBD1,TRBJ2-7,TRBV15,-,CATSRLGTEDEQYF,TGTGCCACCAGCAGGTTGGGGACAGAGGACGAGCAGTACTTC
TRBD1,TRBJ1-6,TRBV6-1,-,CASTQWSGGRENSPLHF,TGTGCCAGCACCCAGTGGTCAGGGGGCAGAGAAAATTCACCCCTCCACTTT
TRBD1,TRBJ1-1,TRBV7-6,many,CASSLGQPGTEAFF,TGTGCCAGCAGCTTGGGACAGCCTGGGACTGAAGCTTTCTTT
-,TRBJ1-5,TRBV7-2,many,CASSLSPMGNQPQHF,TGTGCCAGCAGCTTAAGCCCCATGGGCAATCAGCCCCAGCATTTT
-,TRBJ1-1,TRBV7-9,-,CASSMAGRATEAFF,TGTGCCAGCAGCATGGCAGGCCGGGCCACTGAAGCTTTCTTT
TRBD2,TRBJ2-2,TRBV7-9,few,CASSSPGGAPPTGELFF,TGTGCCAGCAGCTCCCCCGGGGGGGCGCCACCCACCGGGGAGCTGTTTTTT
TRBD1,TRBJ1-1,TRBV20-1,-,CSASPGGTEAFF,TGCAGTGCTAGTCCAGGGGGCACTGAAGCTTTCTTT
TRBD2,TRBJ2-7,TRBV7-8,many,CASSSTLAGGGDEQYF,TGTGCCAGCAGCTCCACGCTAGCGGGGGGAGGCGACGAGCAGTACTTC
-,TRBJ1-1,TRBV6-5,-,CASSYSRGVNTEPFF,TGTGCCAGCAGTTACTCGCGAGGGGTTAACACTGAACCTTTCTTT
-,TRBJ1-1,TRBV6-2/TRBV6-3,few,CASSYADRPDPLGNTEAFF,TGTGCCAGCAGTTACGCTGACAGGCCAGACCCCCTGGGAAACACTGAAGCTTTCTTT
-,TRBJ2-5,TRBV7-8,-,CASSLAIMDSLQETQYF,TGTGCCAGCAGCTTAGCTATTATGGACAGTCTTCAGGAGACCCAGTACTTC
TRBD1,TRBJ1-2,TRBV19,few,CASSPGGVWGYTF,TGTGCCAGTAGTCCAGGGGGTGTATGGGGCTACACCTTC
-,TRBJ1-2,TRBV14,few,CASSQVRGYGYTF,TGTGCCAGCAGCCAAGTACGGGGTTACGGCTACACCTTC
-,TRBJ2-5,TRBV11-1,few,CASTPGTEGETQYF,TGTGCCAGCACCCCCGGGACGGAAGGAGAGACCCAGTACTTC
-,TRBJ2-3,TRBV7-6,many,CASSPSPSTDTQYF,TGTGCCAGCAGCCCCTCCCCCAGCACAGATACGCAGTATTTT
TRBD1,TRBJ2-3,TRBV27,-,CASSSRDRAKTSTDTQYF,TGTGCCAGCAGTTCCCGGGACAGGGCAAAGACTAGCACAGATACGCAGTATTTT
-,TRBJ1-1,TRBV7-9,-,CAGLGDTEAFF,TGTGCCGGTTTGGGGGACACTGAAGCTTTCTTT
-,TRBJ1-3,TRBV7-9,many,CASTGDSGNTIYF,TGTGCCAGCACAGGAGACTCTGGAAACACCATATATTTT
-,TRBJ2-1,TRBV20-1,-,CSARDGDSSYNEQFF,TGCAGTGCTAGAGATGGGGATAGCTCCTACAATGAGCAGTTCTTC
-,TRBJ2-1,TRBV19,-,CASSIVGFYNEQFF,TGTGCCAGTAGTATAGTTGGGTTCTACAATGAGCAGTTCTTC
-,TRBJ2-1,TRBV20-1,-,CSARDPWLHNEQFF,TGCAGTGCTAGAGATCCATGGCTACACAATGAGCAGTTCTTC
TRBD1,TRBJ1-1,TRBV4-2,-,CASSPRAGTGEKNTEAFF,TGTGCCAGCAGCCCCAGGGCGGGGACAGGGGAAAAGAACACTGAAGCTTTCTTT